The present T cell receptor (beta chain) was sequenced within a study of cytomegalovirus exposure and HLA in healthy donors. Study-wide results and limits: Some public TCRs appeared in many individuals, while most sequences were rare. The investigators catalogued 180 or so TCR beta chains as cytomegalovirus-associated.

About this clone: Its antigen is not known.

Sequenced by immunoSEQ multiplex PCR; TCRdb stores in-frame clones only, minus some. The sample lists about 180,000 clones, about 87% occurring once. The germline V gene has CDR1 SNHLY and CDR2 FYNNEI. The V and J ends lost 9 bases and 5 bases, in that order; junction bases with no gene match: 18. CDR3 size: 16 residues. The TCR comes from a woman aged 25-40 years in good health and CMV-seronegative. The rearrangement joins TRBV2 to TRBJ1-2; 7 nucleotides match TRBD1. Sequenced sample: PBMCs. The DNA for the CDR3 is TGTGCCAGTCCGCGGGACAGCAAGGGTGGGATATATGGCTACACCTTC. Translated, it gives CASPRDSKGGIYGYTF. The full variable domain, its missing parts supplied by reference TRBV2 and TRBJ1-2, is EPEVTQTPSHQVTQMGQEVILRCVPISNHLYFYWYRQILGQKVEFLVSFYNNEISEKSEIFDDQFSVERPDGSNFTLKIRSTKLEDSAMYFCASPRDSKGGIYGYTFGSGTRLTVV.